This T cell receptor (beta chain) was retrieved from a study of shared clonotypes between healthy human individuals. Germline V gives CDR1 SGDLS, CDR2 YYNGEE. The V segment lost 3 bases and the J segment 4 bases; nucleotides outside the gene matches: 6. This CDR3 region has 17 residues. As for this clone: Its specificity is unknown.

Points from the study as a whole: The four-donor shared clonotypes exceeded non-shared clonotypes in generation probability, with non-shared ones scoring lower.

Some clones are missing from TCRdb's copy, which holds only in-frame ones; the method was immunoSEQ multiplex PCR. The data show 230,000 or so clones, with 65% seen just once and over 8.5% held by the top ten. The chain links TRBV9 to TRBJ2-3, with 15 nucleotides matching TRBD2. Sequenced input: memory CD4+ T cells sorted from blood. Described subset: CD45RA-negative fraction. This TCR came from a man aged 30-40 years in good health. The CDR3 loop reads CASSARTSGRAADTQYF. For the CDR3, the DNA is TGTGCCAGCAGCGCCCGGACTAGCGGGAGGGCCGCAGATACGCAGTATTTT.